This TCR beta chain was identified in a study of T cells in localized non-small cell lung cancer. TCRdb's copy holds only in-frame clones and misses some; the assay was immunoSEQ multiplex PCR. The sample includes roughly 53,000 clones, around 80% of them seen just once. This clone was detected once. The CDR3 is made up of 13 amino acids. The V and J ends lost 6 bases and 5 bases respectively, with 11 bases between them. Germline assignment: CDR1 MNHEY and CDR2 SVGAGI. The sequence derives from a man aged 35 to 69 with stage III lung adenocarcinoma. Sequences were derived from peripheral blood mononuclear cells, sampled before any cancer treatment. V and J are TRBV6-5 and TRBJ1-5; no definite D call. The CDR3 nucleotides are TGTGCCAGCAGCCGAGAATCGGATCAGCCCCAGCATTTT. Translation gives CASSRESDQPQHF.